A single T cell receptor (beta chain) is shown here with its context. The antigen remains unidentified. Reverse transcription of all isolated RNA meant that expressed TCRB transcripts were sequenced. Assay used: immunoSEQ multiplex PCR; TCRdb lists only in-frame clones, some missing. The repertoire consists of almost 350,000 clones, with approximately 10% occurring once and the leading ten covering over 0.95%. This entry belongs to a study of beta chain features in type 1 diabetes. Overall study: Investigators examined some 110,000,000 sorted cells across all samples. Study-level results: Diminished insertions and augmented deletions at VDJ junctions characterized type 1 diabetes patients. Shortening of TCRB CDR3s, moderate but significant, appeared in all four CD4+ subsets of Type 1 diabetes patients.

V was clipped by 0 bases and J by 4 bases, with 13 bases between them. Germline lookup yields CDR1 SGHDT and CDR2 YYEEEE. The CDR3 spans 15 residues. Only one heparinised blood draw was taken per donor, and its volume averaged approximately 120 mL. Post-sort purity exceeded 95% for all sorted populations. The rearrangement joins TRBV5-6 to TRBJ1-2; possibly TRBD1 for D (5 bases). This clonotype originated in a man in his thirties or forties with type 1 diabetes. The sample consisted of central memory CD4+ T cells from blood. Here the CDR3 DNA reads TGTGCCAGCAGCTTGGGGGACCAAAGGGGCTATGGCTACACCTTC. Translating gives CASSLGDQRGYGYTF.